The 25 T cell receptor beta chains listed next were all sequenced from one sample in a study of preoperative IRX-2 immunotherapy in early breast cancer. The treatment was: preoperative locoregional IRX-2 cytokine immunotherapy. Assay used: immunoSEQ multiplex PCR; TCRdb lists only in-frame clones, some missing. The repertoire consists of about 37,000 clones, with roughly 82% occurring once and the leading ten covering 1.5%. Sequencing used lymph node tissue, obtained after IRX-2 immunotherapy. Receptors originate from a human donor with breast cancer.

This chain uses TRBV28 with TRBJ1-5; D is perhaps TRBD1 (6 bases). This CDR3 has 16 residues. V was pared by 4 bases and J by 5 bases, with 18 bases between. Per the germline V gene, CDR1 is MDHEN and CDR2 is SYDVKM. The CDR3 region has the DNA TGTGCCAGCAGTTCCCCCTCGACAGGAGGGGATCAGCCCCAGCATTTT. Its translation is CASSSPSTGGDQPQHF. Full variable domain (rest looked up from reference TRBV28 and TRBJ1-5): DVKVTQSSRYLVKRTGEKVFLECVQDMDHENMFWYRQDPGLGLRLIYFSYDVKMKEKGDIPEGYSVSREKKERFSLILESASTNQTSMYLCASSSPSTGGDQPQHFGDGTRLSIL.

This chain's CDR3 is CAISESQKTEAFF. CDR3 coding DNA: TGTGCCATCAGTGAGTCTCAGAAAACTGAAGCTTTCTTT. The rearrangement links TRBV10-3 to TRBJ1-1, with unresolved D. CDR1 ENHRY and CDR2 SYGVKD come from the germline V gene. V lost 0 bases and J lost 5, with 7 bases in between. This CDR3 comprises 13 residues.

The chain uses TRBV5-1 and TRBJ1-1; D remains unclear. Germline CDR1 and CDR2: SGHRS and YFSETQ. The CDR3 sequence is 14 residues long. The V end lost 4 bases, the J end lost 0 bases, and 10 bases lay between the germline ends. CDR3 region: CASSIQTLNTEAFF. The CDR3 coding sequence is TGCGCCAGCAGCATACAGACTTTGAACACTGAAGCTTTCTTT.

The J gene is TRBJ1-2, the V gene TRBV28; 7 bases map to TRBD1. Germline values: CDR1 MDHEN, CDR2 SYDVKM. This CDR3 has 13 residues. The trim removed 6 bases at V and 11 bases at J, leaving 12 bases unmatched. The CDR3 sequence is CASRGGTVSRYTF. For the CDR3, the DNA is TGTGCCAGCAGGGGCGGGACAGTCTCAAGGTACACCTTC.

The CDR3 region has the DNA TGTGCTAGTGGTTTGACAGGGGGCACTGAAGCTTTCTTT. Its translation is CASGLTGGTEAFF. The chain joins TRBV12-5 to TRBJ1-1; 8 bases match TRBD1. V shed 2 bases, J shed 4 bases, and the junction held 0 bases outside the gene matches. The germline gives CDR1 LGHNT, CDR2 FRNRAP. This CDR3 is built from 13 residues.

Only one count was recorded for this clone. CDR3 DNA: TGTGCCTGGGACAGGGTAAAAAACATTCAGTACTTC. This sequence encodes CAWDRVKNIQYF. The chain carries TRBV30 and TRBJ2-4; 7 bases are shared with TRBD1. With V trimmed by 5 bases and J by 4 bases, 2 bases remained unmatched. The length of the CDR3 is 12 residues. From germline, CDR1 is GTSNPN and CDR2 SVGIG (reference sequence).

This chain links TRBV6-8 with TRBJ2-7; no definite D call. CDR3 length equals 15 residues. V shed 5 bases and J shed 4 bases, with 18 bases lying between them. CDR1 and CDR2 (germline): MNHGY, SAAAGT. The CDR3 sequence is CASSARTEREYEQYF. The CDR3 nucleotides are TGTGCCAGCAGTGCCCGGACGGAACGAGAGTACGAGCAGTACTTC.

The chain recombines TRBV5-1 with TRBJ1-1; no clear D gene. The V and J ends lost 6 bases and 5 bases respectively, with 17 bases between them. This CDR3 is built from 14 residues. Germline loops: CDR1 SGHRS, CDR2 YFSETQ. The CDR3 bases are TGCGCCAGCAAGACGACTTCCCCAGGAACTGAAGCTTTCTTT. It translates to CASKTTSPGTEAFF.

CDR3 region: CASSQGWILHDEQYF. The CDR3 DNA reads as TGCGCCAGCAGCCAAGGGTGGATTCTCCACGACGAGCAGTACTTC. V and J are TRBV4-3 and TRBJ2-7; D remains ambiguous. V was cut by 1 base and J by 5 bases, with 15 bases left in between. The length of the CDR3 is 15 residues. The V gene's germline CDR1 is LGHNA and CDR2 YSLEER.

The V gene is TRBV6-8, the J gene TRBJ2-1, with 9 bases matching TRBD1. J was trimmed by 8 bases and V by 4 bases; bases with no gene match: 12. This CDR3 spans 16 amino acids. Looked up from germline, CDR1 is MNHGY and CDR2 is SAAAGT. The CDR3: CASSSYRGPVQDEQFF. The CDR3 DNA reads TGTGCCAGCAGTTCCTACAGGGGGCCCGTGCAGGATGAGCAGTTCTTC.

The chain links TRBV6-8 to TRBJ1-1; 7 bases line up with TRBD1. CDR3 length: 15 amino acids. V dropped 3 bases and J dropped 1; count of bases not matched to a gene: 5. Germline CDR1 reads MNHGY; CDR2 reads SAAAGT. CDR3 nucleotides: TGTGCCAGCAGTTATCTCGGGACAGCGAACACTGAAGCTTTCTTT. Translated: CASSYLGTANTEAFF.

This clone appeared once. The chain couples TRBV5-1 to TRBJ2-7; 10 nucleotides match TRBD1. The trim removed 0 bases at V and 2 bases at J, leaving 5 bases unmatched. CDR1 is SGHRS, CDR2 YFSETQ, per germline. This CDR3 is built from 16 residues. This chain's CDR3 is CASSLGGTGDTYEQYF. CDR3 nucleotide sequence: TGCGCCAGCAGCTTGGGGGGGACAGGGGACACCTACGAGCAGTACTTC.

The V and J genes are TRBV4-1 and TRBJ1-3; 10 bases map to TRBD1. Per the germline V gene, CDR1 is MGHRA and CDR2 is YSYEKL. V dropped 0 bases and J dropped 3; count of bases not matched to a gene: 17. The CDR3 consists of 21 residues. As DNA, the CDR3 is TGCGCCAGCAGCCAAGATCGGGGCTCCGGGACAGGGGTTTTTTATGGAAACACCATATATTTT. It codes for CASSQDRGSGTGVFYGNTIYF.

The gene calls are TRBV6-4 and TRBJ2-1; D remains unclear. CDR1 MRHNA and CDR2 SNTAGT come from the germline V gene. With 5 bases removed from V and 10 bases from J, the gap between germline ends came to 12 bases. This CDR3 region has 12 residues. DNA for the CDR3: TGTGCCAGCAGTCCTAGTGTCTGGGAGCAGTTCTTC. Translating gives CASSPSVWEQFF.

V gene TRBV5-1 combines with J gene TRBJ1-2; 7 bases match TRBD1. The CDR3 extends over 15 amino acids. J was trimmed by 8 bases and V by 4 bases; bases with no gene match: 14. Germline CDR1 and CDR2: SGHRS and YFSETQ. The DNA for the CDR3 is TGCGCCAGCAGCCCCGCTGACGGGACAGCACACGGCTACACCTTC. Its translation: CASSPADGTAHGYTF.

Here the CDR3 DNA reads TGCGCCAGCAGCTTGGGGGGGTTCCTCCAAGAGACCCAGTACTTC. It codes for CASSLGGFLQETQYF. The V call is TRBV5-1, the J call TRBJ2-5, with D perhaps assigned TRBD1 or TRBD2 (5 bases each). Deletions cut 0 bases from V and 1 base from J, with 10 bases between. This CDR3 spans 15 amino acids. Looked up from germline, CDR1 is SGHRS and CDR2 is YFSETQ.

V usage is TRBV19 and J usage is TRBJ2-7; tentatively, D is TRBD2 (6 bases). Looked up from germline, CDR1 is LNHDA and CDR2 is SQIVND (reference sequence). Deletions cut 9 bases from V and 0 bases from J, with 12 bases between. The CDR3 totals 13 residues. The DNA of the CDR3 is TGTGCCAGCTCCGCGGGATACTCCTACGAGCAGTACTTC. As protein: CASSAGYSYEQYF.

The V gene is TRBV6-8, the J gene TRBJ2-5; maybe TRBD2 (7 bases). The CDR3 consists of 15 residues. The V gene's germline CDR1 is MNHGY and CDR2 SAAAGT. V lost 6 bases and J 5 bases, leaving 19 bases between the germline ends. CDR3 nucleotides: TGTGCCAGCAGGAATTGGGGGGGGGCCGTGGAGACCCAGTACTTC. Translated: CASRNWGGAVETQYF.

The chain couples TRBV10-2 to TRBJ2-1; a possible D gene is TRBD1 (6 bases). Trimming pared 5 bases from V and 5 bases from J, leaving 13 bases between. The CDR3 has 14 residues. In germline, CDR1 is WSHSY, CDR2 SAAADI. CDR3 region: CASSFRRGHNEQFF. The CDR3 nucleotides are TGCGCCAGCAGTTTTCGCAGGGGACACAATGAGCAGTTCTTC.

CDR3 sequence: CASSPEGYEQYF. CDR3 DNA: TGTGCCAGCAGCCCGGAGGGGTACGAGCAGTACTTC. The J gene is TRBJ2-7, the V gene TRBV6-9; D is perhaps TRBD2 (6 bases). Germline V gives CDR1 MNHGY, CDR2 SVAAGI. V was clipped by 6 bases and J by 4 bases, with 10 bases between them. The CDR3 runs 12 residues.

The CDR3 is CASSLTSDGAYEQYF. The CDR3 nucleotides are TGTGCCAGCAGCCTCACTAGTGATGGGGCCTACGAGCAGTACTTC. V and J are TRBV11-3 and TRBJ2-7; a weak D match, TRBD2 (5 bases). This CDR3 has 15 residues. Deletions cut 5 bases from V and 2 bases from J, with 16 bases between. The germline V gene has CDR1 SGHNT and CDR2 YENEEA.

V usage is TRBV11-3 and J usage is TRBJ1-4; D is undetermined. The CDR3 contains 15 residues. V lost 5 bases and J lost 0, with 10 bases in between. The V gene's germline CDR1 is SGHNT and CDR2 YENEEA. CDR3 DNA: TGTGCCAGCAGCGCGAGGAGAGCAACTAATGAAAAACTGTTTTTT. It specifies CASSARRATNEKLFF.

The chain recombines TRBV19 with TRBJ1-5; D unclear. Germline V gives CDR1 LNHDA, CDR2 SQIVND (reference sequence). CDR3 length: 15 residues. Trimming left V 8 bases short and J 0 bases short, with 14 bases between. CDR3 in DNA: TGTGCCAGTGGCCGCCGGACGGATAGCAATCAGCCCCAGCATTTT. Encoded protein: CASGRRTDSNQPQHF.

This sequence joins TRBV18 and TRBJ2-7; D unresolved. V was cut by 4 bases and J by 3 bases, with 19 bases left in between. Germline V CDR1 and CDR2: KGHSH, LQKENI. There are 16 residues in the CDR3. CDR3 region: CASSRNPGLKNYEQYF. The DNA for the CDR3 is TGTGCCAGCTCACGAAACCCTGGGTTAAAAAACTACGAGCAGTACTTC.

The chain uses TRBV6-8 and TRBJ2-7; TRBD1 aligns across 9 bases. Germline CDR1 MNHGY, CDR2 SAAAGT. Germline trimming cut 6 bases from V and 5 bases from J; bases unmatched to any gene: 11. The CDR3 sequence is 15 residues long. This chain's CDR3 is CASRGRDRVPDEQYF. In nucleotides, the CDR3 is TGTGCCAGCAGGGGCCGGGACAGGGTACCCGACGAGCAGTACTTC.